The 10 T cell receptor beta chains listed next were all sequenced from one sample in a study of post-analysis software for immune sequencing data. Findings and caveats of the study: Comparison of patients with controls showed five or six TRBV segments more frequent in patients, TRBV5-6, TRBV5-1 and TRBV20-1 among them.

cDNA libraries of TCR beta carried unique molecular identifiers. TCRdb reprocessed the PCR reads via MiXCR and lists one record per CDR3 protein. The repertoire includes 740,000 or so distinct CDR3 sequences, under 70% of them detected once, and 4.6% sits in the top ten. These TCRs' antigens remain unknown. The specimen sequenced was blood. These receptors came from a girl aged 10-17 years with multiple sclerosis.

For this clonotype: A read error may account for a junction end that differs from germline. This chain connects TRBV20-1 to TRBJ2-7, with 8 bases identical to TRBD1. The CDR3 sequence is 15 residues long. Germline-derived CDR1 and CDR2 are DFQATT and SNEGSKA (reference sequence). The DNA for the CDR3 is TGCAGTGCTAGGGATGGACAGGGCAGCTCCTACAAGCAGTACTTC. It codes for CSARDGQGSSYKQYF.

This clonotype came up a few times. The V call is TRBV12-3 or TRBV12-4, the J call TRBJ2-4; no firm D call. This CDR3 spans 15 amino acids. The V gene lost 8 bases and the J gene lost 0 bases, with 14 bases spanning the gap. The CDR3 protein is CASQNGSVAKNIQYF. DNA of the CDR3: TGTGCCAGCCAAAACGGCAGCGTAGCCAAAAACATTCAGTACTTC.

This clonotype has a handful of counts. The chain has TRBV5-1 and TRBJ1-6; D perhaps matches TRBD1 (6 bases). CDR1 is SGHRS and CDR2 is YFSETQ in the germline V gene. Trimming pared 4 bases from V and 10 bases from J, leaving 15 bases between. The CDR3 consists of 14 residues. The CDR3 reads CASSSGDIQSPLHF. The CDR3 DNA follows: TGCGCCAGCAGCAGCGGGGACATACAGTCACCCCTCCACTTT.

The V call is TRBV29-1, the J call TRBJ2-7; TRBD1 matches 7 bases. Germline CDR1 reads SQVTM; CDR2 reads ANQGSEA. This CDR3 comprises 11 residues. Written as DNA, the CDR3 is TGCAACGCCGGGACAGCTATCGAGCAGTACTTC. It encodes CNAGTAIEQYF.

The genes are TRBV11-1 and TRBJ2-7, with D unresolved. The CDR3 loop spans 14 amino acids. Germline V gene sequence: CDR1 SGHAT, CDR2 FQDESV (reference sequence). Trimming cost V 1 base and J 6 bases, with 13 bases left between them. CDR3: CASSLEAGPLEQYF. The CDR3 nucleotides read TGTGCCAGCAGCTTAGAGGCAGGCCCTCTCGAGCAGTACTTC.

The chain joins TRBV20-1 to TRBJ2-4; D remains ambiguous. This CDR3 comprises 16 residues. Germline lookup yields CDR1 DFQATT and CDR2 SNEGSKA (reference sequence). Trimming took off 4 bases at V and 0 bases at J, with 16 bases between the two ends. The CDR3 loop is CSATSGEILAKNIQYF. DNA of the CDR3: TGCAGTGCTACTTCTGGCGAGATCCTAGCCAAAAACATTCAGTACTTC.

J is TRBJ1-2 and V is TRBV12-3 or TRBV12-4; perhaps TRBD1 as D (5 bases). The CDR3 has 16 residues. Trimming left V 3 bases short and J 3 bases short, with 17 bases between. The CDR3 bases are TGTGCCAGCAGTTTGTCTGGGGCAGAGCGGGACTATGGCTACACCTTC. It specifies CASSLSGAERDYGYTF.

V usage is TRBV5-1 and J usage is TRBJ2-1, with D perhaps matching TRBD2 (6 bases). Germline assignment: CDR1 SGHRS and CDR2 YFSETQ. The V gene lost 0 bases and the J gene lost 7 bases, with 14 bases spanning the gap. The CDR3 has 15 amino acids. In DNA, the CDR3 is TGCGCCAGCAGCTTGGTTGCAGGGACTGGTAATGAGCAGTTCTTC. This translates into CASSLVAGTGNEQFF. Drawing the rest from reference TRBV5-1 and TRBJ2-1, the complete variable domain is KAGVTQTPRYLIKTRGQQVTLSCSPISGHRSVSWYQQTPGQGLQFLFEYFSETQRNKGNFPGRFSGRQFSNSRSEMNVSTLELGDSALYLCASSLVAGTGNEQFFGPGTRLTVL.

The chain is built from TRBV9 and TRBJ1-1; D is unresolved. The CDR3 loop spans 14 amino acids. The V end lost 2 bases, the J end lost 4 bases, and 12 bases lay between the germline ends. Germline V gene lookup returns CDR1 SGDLS and CDR2 YYNGEE. This CDR3 reads CASSVGVPGTEAFF. Written as DNA, the CDR3 is TGTGCCAGCAGCGTCGGGGTTCCGGGCACTGAAGCTTTCTTT.

This clonotype was recorded only once. This likely comes from a read error, as the CDR3 has no conserved phenylalanine or tryptophan at its end. This sequence joins TRBV6-1 and TRBJ1-5; no clear D gene. CDR3 length equals 13 residues. V lost 1 base, J lost 7 bases, and 8 bases lay in between. Looked up from germline, CDR1 is MNHNS and CDR2 is SASEGT. Here the CDR3 reads CASSEERRQPQHL. CDR3 in DNA: TGTGCCAGCAGTGAAGAAAGGCGGCAGCCCCAGCATTTG.